The rows below give T cell receptor beta chains drawn from one sample of a study of T-cell reconstitution after alpha-beta-depleted transplantation in children. Each CDR3 protein is one row after TCRdb ran MiXCR on the PCR reads. The profile covers hundreds of thousands of distinct CDR3 sequences, with approximately 32% appearing a single time and around 2.5% taken by the ten largest. Source: PBMCs from the stem cell graft donor, taken from the stem cell graft. The source of these receptors is a human donor who donated a stem cell graft to a child with aplastic anemia. Each CDR3 is given with its conserved first and last residue. D genes are given only for firm matches. Size is stated for part of the rows, as once, few or many counts, or as a class when the clone is expanded.

.,TRBJ2-3,TRBV29-1,14,.,TGCAGCGTTGAGGGGCAGACCCCCGGGTATCCGCAGTATTTT,CSVEGQTPGYPQYF
TRBD2,TRBJ2-1,TRBV7-2,15,many,TGTGCCAGCAGCTCTAGCGGGACGAATGCCCATGAGCAGTTCTTC,CASSSSGTNAHEQFF
TRBD1,TRBJ2-3,TRBV7-8,15,.,TGTGCCAGCACCCGGACAGGGTACGGCACAGATACGCAGTATTTT,CASTRTGYGTDTQYF
.,TRBJ2-1,TRBV6-5,16,few,TGTGCCAGCAGTTACTTCGCGTTGAGTGAAACCGATGAGCAGTTCTTC,CASSYFALSETDEQFF
.,TRBJ2-2,TRBV5-1,17,.,TGCGCCAGCAATCCAAGAGGGGCCCGGGACTTCACCGGGGAGCTGTTTTTT,CASNPRGARDFTGELFF
TRBD2,TRBJ2-1,TRBV5-1,16,.,TGCGCCAGCAGCCCAACCTTAGCGGGAGGGCCAGATGAGCAGTTCTTC,CASSPTLAGGPDEQFF
TRBD2,TRBJ2-1,TRBV20-1,13,few,TGCAGGGCGACCCTCGCGGGAGGGCGAGGGCAGTTCTTC,CRATLAGGRGQFF
.,TRBJ1-2,TRBV5-6,15,few,TGTGCCAGCAGCTTGGTGGGGGTAGCGATGGATGGCTACACCTTC,CASSLVGVAMDGYTF
TRBD2,TRBJ2-2,TRBV7-7,17,.,TGTGCCAGCAGCCCGCGGACTAGCGGGATCCTAGGCTGGGAGCTGTTTTTT,CASSPRTSGILGWELFF
TRBD1,TRBJ1-1,TRBV5-4,15,few,TGTGCCAGCAGGTTTGAGACAGGGGTAGGAACTGAAGCTTTCTTT,CASRFETGVGTEAFF
TRBD1,TRBJ1-3,TRBV6-5,15,.,TGTGCCAGCAGTTTCGGGACAGCCTCTGGAAACACCATATATTTT,CASSFGTASGNTIYF
.,TRBJ1-5,TRBV18,17,.,TGTGCCAGCTCACGAGCGGATGATGACAGACCCAATCAGCCCCAGCATTTT,CASSRADDDRPNQPQHF
.,TRBJ2-5,TRBV7-9,15,.,TGTGCCAGCAGCCCAGGAGGGGGAAGGCAAGAGACCCAGTACTTC,CASSPGGGRQETQYF
.,TRBJ2-4,TRBV6-1,15,few,TGTGCCAGCAGCCCGGATTTGCTAGCCAAAAACATTCAGTACTTC,CASSPDLLAKNIQYF
.,TRBJ2-7,TRBV30,14,.,TGTGCCTGGAGTAAACCGGGGCTCTCCTACGAGCAGTACTTC,CAWSKPGLSYEQYF
.,TRBJ1-5,TRBV6-5,16,few,TGTGCCAGCAGTTACGGTCGGATTGAGGGCAATCAGCCCCAGCATTTT,CASSYGRIEGNQPQHF
.,TRBJ1-5,TRBV7-2,14,.,TGTGCCAGCAGCTTAGTAGTTAAAAATCAGCCCCAGCATTTT,CASSLVVKNQPQHF
TRBD2,TRBJ2-3,TRBV7-8,17,few,TGTGCCAGCAGCTTAGTCCCGGGACTAGCGATGACAGATACGCAGTATTTT,CASSLVPGLAMTDTQYF
.,TRBJ1-5,TRBV19,13,.,TGTGCCAGTAGTATTTCGGGGTATCAGCCCCAGCATTTT,CASSISGYQPQHF
.,TRBJ2-2,TRBV30,13,once,TGTGCCTGGAGTGTACAGGCCACCGGGGAGCTGTTTTTT,CAWSVQATGELFF
.,TRBJ1-2,TRBV12-3/TRBV12-4,15,few,TGTGCCAGCAGTTTTTCGGCAGGCGCCACCTATGGCTACACCTTC,CASSFSAGATYGYTF
.,TRBJ1-2,TRBV5-4,14,.,TGTGCCAGCAGCTCAGAGAACAGGGTCTATGGCTACACCTTC,CASSSENRVYGYTF
.,TRBJ1-2,TRBV7-8,13,.,TGTGCCAGCAGCTTAGGGGGGGTGGATGGCTACACCTTC,CASSLGGVDGYTF
.,TRBJ1-2,TRBV27,11,.,TGTGCCAGCAGTTCCCAATCGGGACAACTATTC,CASSSQSGQLF
TRBD2,TRBJ2-3,TRBV5-1,16,.,TGCGCCAGCAGCTTGGGACTAGCGGAGGGAACAGATACGCAGTATTTT,CASSLGLAEGTDTQYF
TRBD1,TRBJ1-1,TRBV20-1,13,.,TGCAGTGCCACACAGGGGGTGAACACTGAAGCTTTCTTT,CSATQGVNTEAFF
TRBD2,TRBJ2-3,TRBV20-1,14,.,TGCAGTGCTAGCTTTAGCGGGAGGACAGATACGCAGTATTTT,CSASFSGRTDTQYF
.,TRBJ1-5,TRBV19,12,.,TGTGCCAGTAGTATAATCCCCCCGCCCCAGCATTTT,CASSIIPPPQHF
TRBD2,TRBJ2-1,TRBV5-1,13,few,TGCGCCAGCGGACTAGCGGGAGTGAATGAGCAGTTCTTC,CASGLAGVNEQFF
TRBD2,TRBJ2-3,TRBV24-1,17,once,TGTGCCACCAGTGGACCCTTGGGACTAACTAGCACAGATACGCAGTATTTT,CATSGPLGLTSTDTQYF
.,TRBJ1-2,TRBV29-1,12,.,TGCAGCGTGGGTAGAGAGAACTATGGCTACACCTTC,CSVGRENYGYTF
TRBD2,TRBJ2-7,TRBV28,15,.,TGTGCCAGCAATCTTTCCGGGACTAGCACCTACGAGCAGTACTTC,CASNLSGTSTYEQYF
.,TRBJ1-5,TRBV20-1,16,.,TGCAGTGCTAGAGCGCGCAGTCCCATGCTTGATCAGCCCCAGCATTTT,CSARARSPMLDQPQHF
.,TRBJ1-2,TRBV18,14,.,TGTGCCAGCTCACCTTCCGGGGGCAACTATGGCTACACCTTC,CASSPSGGNYGYTF
TRBD1,TRBJ2-4,TRBV20-1,14,.,TGCAGTGCTCAGAAAGGGGGCGCATTATACATTCAGTACTTC,CSAQKGGALYIQYF
TRBD1,TRBJ1-6,TRBV13,16,few,TGTGCCAGCAGCTCCACCTGGACAGGGTCTAATTCACCCCTCCACTTT,CASSSTWTGSNSPLHF
.,TRBJ1-2,TRBV12-3/TRBV12-4,14,few,TGTGCCAGCAGTTTTCTGGACAGAAACTATGGCTACACCTTC,CASSFLDRNYGYTF
.,TRBJ2-4,TRBV6-2/TRBV6-3,12,.,TGTGCCAGCAGTTCTGGGACGGACATTCAGTACTTC,CASSSGTDIQYF
.,TRBJ1-5,TRBV20-1,13,.,TGCAGTGCTAGCGGGGGGAACGGGCAGCCCCAGCATTTT,CSASGGNGQPQHF
.,TRBJ1-1,TRBV6-5,14,.,TGTGCCAGCAGTTACTTGACGGGGACTACTGAAGCTTTCTTT,CASSYLTGTTEAFF
.,TRBJ2-1,TRBV20-1,16,once,TGCAGTGCTCCCCTCCGCGTTTCGAGCTCCTACAATGAGCAGTTCTTC,CSAPLRVSSSYNEQFF
.,TRBJ2-3,TRBV4-1,15,.,TGCGCCAGCAGCCAAGCTACAGGGGGGGCAGATACGCAGTATTTT,CASSQATGGADTQYF
TRBD1,TRBJ1-1,TRBV7-9,16,.,TGTGCCAGCAGCTTGGACAGGGCTTACTCATACACTGAAGCTTTCTTT,CASSLDRAYSYTEAFF
TRBD2,TRBJ2-5,TRBV20-1,18,many,TGCAGTGCTAGAGTACCGGGACTAGCGAGTCTCGTGGTTGAGACCCAGTACTTC,CSARVPGLASLVVETQYF
.,TRBJ2-7,TRBV5-1,14,few,TGCGCCAGCAGCTTGGTAGGGGCAGGCTACGAGCAGTACTTC,CASSLVGAGYEQYF
.,TRBJ2-1,TRBV20-1,12,.,TGCAGTGCTAGAGATCCCCGCAATGAGCAGTTCTTC,CSARDPRNEQFF
.,TRBJ1-1,TRBV7-2,14,few,TGTGCCAGCAGCTTAGGCCCGGCCCACACTGAAGCTTTCTTT,CASSLGPAHTEAFF
.,TRBJ2-7,TRBV20-1,12,few,TGCAGTGCTAGCGGGAACGCCTACGAGCAGTACTTC,CSASGNAYEQYF
TRBD1,TRBJ1-6,TRBV12-3/TRBV12-4,15,many,TGTGCCAGCAGTCGACAGGGGGCAAGTAATTCACCCCTCCACTTT,CASSRQGASNSPLHF
.,TRBJ1-1,TRBV27,14,.,TGTGCCAGCAGTTTTAAAGTCGGGAACACTGAAGCTTTCTTT,CASSFKVGNTEAFF
.,TRBJ2-5,TRBV6-2/TRBV6-3,20,.,TGTGCCAGCAGTTACTCGAGCTTCGGCAGGGGTGGTTACCGAGAAGAGACCCAGTACTTC,CASSYSSFGRGGYREETQYF
.,TRBJ1-1,TRBV6-5,15,.,TGTGCCAGCAGTTACTCGGGCCCCTATGGGACTGAAGCTTTCTTT,CASSYSGPYGTEAFF
.,TRBJ2-5,TRBV5-1,13,.,TGCGCCAGCAGCAGGAGGGACAAAGAGACCCAGTACTTC,CASSRRDKETQYF
.,TRBJ2-7,TRBV4-3,15,few,TGCGCCAGCAGCCAAGGCCTCGGGGCCCCCTACGAGCAGTACTTC,CASSQGLGAPYEQYF
.,TRBJ1-1,TRBV28,14,few,TGTGCCAGCAGGGGTAAGAGTAGGAACACTGAAGCTTTCTTT,CASRGKSRNTEAFF
TRBD1,TRBJ1-1,TRBV5-4,16,.,TGTGCCAGCGGGAGGGGACAGCCGAGGTTGAACACTGAAGCTTTCTTT,CASGRGQPRLNTEAFF
.,TRBJ1-2,TRBV28,15,.,TGTGCCAGCAATAATCCGGGAATGGGAGGCTATGGCTACACCTTC,CASNNPGMGGYGYTF
.,TRBJ2-2,TRBV20-1,13,few,TGCAGTGCTAGGTCGGCGAACACCGGGGAGCTGTTTTTT,CSARSANTGELFF
TRBD1,TRBJ2-7,TRBV12-3/TRBV12-4,13,.,TGTGCCAGCACCCGGACAGACAGGGATGAGCAGTACTTC,CASTRTDRDEQYF